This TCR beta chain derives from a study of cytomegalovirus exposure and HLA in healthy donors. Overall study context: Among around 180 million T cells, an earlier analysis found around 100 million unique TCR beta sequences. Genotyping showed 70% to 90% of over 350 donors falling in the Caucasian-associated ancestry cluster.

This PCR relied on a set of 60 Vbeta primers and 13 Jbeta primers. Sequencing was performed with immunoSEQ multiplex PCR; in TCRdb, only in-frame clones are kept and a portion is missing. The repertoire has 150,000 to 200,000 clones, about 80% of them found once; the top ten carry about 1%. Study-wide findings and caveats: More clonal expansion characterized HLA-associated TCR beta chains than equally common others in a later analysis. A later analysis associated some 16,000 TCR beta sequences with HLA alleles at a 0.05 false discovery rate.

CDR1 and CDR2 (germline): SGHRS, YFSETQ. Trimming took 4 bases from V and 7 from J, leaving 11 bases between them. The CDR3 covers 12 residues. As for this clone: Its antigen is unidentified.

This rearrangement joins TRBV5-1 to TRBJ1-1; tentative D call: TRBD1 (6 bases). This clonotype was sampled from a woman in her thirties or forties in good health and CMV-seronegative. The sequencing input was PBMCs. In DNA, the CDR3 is TGCGCCAGCAGCCCGGGGACACATGAAGCTTTCTTT. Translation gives CASSPGTHEAFF.